This is a list of T cell receptor beta chains from one sample in a study of T cell repertoires in cytomegalovirus infection. A single record per CDR3 protein comes from TCRdb applying MiXCR to the reads. This table holds just under 550,000 distinct CDR3 sequences, approximately 25% found once. Sequenced input: PBMCs. All receptors come from a human donor in good health (CMV status not recorded). Some clones in this sample may be carry-over from other donors' samples. Each CDR3 is given with its conserved first and last residue. D genes are given only for firm matches. Expanded clones get a size class; other rows say once, few or many, or leave the size out.

TRBV7-2	TRBJ1-1	-	-	CASSAEGPGTEAFF	TGTGCCAGCAGCGCAGAAGGCCCCGGGACTGAAGCTTTCTTT
TRBV7-2	TRBJ1-2	-	many	CASSHGMQHLNYGYTF	TGTGCCAGCAGCCACGGGATGCAGCATCTTAACTATGGCTACACCTTC
TRBV4-1	TRBJ1-1	-	few	CASSQFMTGTVNTEAFF	TGCGCCAGCAGCCAATTCATGACAGGTACCGTGAACACTGAAGCTTTCTTT
TRBV27	TRBJ1-5	TRBD1	few	CASSLRTGGPNQPQHF	TGTGCCAGCAGTCTGCGGACAGGGGGCCCCAATCAGCCCCAGCATTTT
TRBV20-1	TRBJ1-2	-	-	CSALSRDRHYGYTF	TGCAGTGCCTTGAGTCGTGACAGACACTATGGCTACACCTTC
TRBV7-9	TRBJ2-5	-	few	CASNGLGETQYF	TGTGCCAGCAACGGATTAGGGGAGACCCAGTACTTC
TRBV5-1	TRBJ1-4	-	-	CASSPASRGSEKLFF	TGCGCCAGCAGCCCCGCCTCCAGGGGAAGCGAAAAACTGTTTTTT
TRBV9	TRBJ1-2	TRBD1	-	CASSVGGGQGYGYTF	TGTGCCAGCAGCGTAGGCGGGGGACAGGGCTATGGCTACACCTTC
TRBV12-3/TRBV12-4	TRBJ2-1	-	few	CASSPLRYNNEQFF	TGTGCCAGCAGCCCACTCCGATATAACAATGAGCAGTTCTTC
TRBV28	TRBJ2-2	-	few	CASSANSGNTGELFF	TGTGCCAGCAGTGCTAATAGCGGCAACACCGGGGAGCTGTTTTTT
TRBV30	TRBJ2-1	TRBD1	-	CAWSGPGGSYNEQFF	TGTGCCTGGAGTGGCCCAGGGGGCTCCTACAATGAGCAGTTCTTC
TRBV6-6	TRBJ2-1	-	-	CASSLPESNEQFF	TGTGCCAGCAGCCTACCCGAATCTAATGAGCAGTTCTTC
TRBV6-2/TRBV6-3	TRBJ1-1	-	-	CASSYSGVGTEAFF	TGTGCCAGCAGTTACTCGGGGGTGGGCACTGAAGCTTTCTTT
TRBV29-1	TRBJ2-1	-	-	CSGGGDSYNEQFF	TGCAGCGGAGGAGGGGACTCCTACAATGAGCAGTTCTTC
TRBV7-2	TRBJ2-1	-	many	CASSSLGSEQFF	TGTGCCAGCAGCTCTCTGGGTTCCGAGCAGTTCTTC